The text below deals with one T cell receptor (beta chain). Patients were excluded for autoimmune disease history or systemic immunosuppression. The timepoints at which blood was sampled were baseline, cycle 4 day 1, and cycle 7 day 1. Repertoires were generated with immunoSEQ multiplex PCR, while TCRdb's copy carries only in-frame clones and drops some. This sample has tens of thousands of clones, with 85% to 95% found just once. This sample stems from a study of OX40 agonist ivuxolimab in advanced cancers. At the level of the study: Eligibility rules accepted prior anti-PD-1, anti-PD-L1 or anti-CTLA-4 therapy, and around 38% had some.

Germline loops: CDR1 LNHDA, CDR2 SQIVND (reference sequence). With 5 bases clipped from V and 5 bases from J, the junction kept 11 bases outside the gene matches. The CDR3 spans 15 residues. This clonotype was sampled from an adult with an advanced solid tumor such as melanoma, head and neck, liver or kidney cancer. This sequence joins TRBV19 and TRBJ2-7; 8 bases match TRBD2. Here the sequenced sample was CD4+ or CD8+ T cells sorted from blood, taken in a trial of the OX40 agonist ivuxolimab. Written as DNA, the CDR3 is TGTGCCAGTAGTCTCCGAGCGGGAGTAGGCAACGAGCAGTACTTC. This codes for CASSLRAGVGNEQYF.